This T cell receptor (beta chain) is from a study of shared clonotypes between healthy human individuals. Study as a whole: Per donor, CD8 memory used one plate, CD8 naive used two, CD4 memory used three and CD4 naive used three.

Study results and limitations: Clonotype sharing among donors likely depends on sequencing depth.

This CDR3 spans 16 amino acids. V gave up 1 base and J gave up 1 base, with 8 bases separating them. CDR1 is SGHTA and CDR2 is FQGNSA in the germline V gene. Repertoires were generated with immunoSEQ multiplex PCR, while TCRdb's copy carries only in-frame clones and drops some. The table shows about 1 million clones, with about 75% occurring only once. On this clone itself: The target antigen is unknown.

Sequencing was carried out using memory CD4+ T cells sorted from blood. Subset indicated: CD45RA-negative fraction. This clonotype was sampled from a man aged 18 to 30 in good health. J is TRBJ2-6 and V is TRBV7-2; D gene uncertain. CDR3 nucleotides: TGTGCCAGCAGCTTAGTAGGTACTTCTGGGGCCAACGTCCTGACTTTC. It codes for CASSLVGTSGANVLTF.